The rows below give T cell receptor beta chains drawn from one sample of a study of CD8+ T cells in alopecia areata. This table comes from immunoSEQ multiplex PCR, and its TCRdb copy is limited to in-frame clones, with some not included. Among under 250,000 clones, 50% to 65% were seen once, and the ten largest hold 0.45%. The sequencing used CD4+ T cells sorted from blood, collected at week 0. These receptors were obtained from a human donor with alopecia areata. Both conserved end residues are part of each CDR3.

v_gene	j_gene	CDR3aa
TRBV9	TRBJ1-1	CASSVVGATEAFF
TRBV28	TRBJ2-7	CASTPTSGGIYEQYF
TRBV29-1	TRBJ2-2	CSVEGQKNTGELFF
TRBV7-9	TRBJ1-2	CASSLDRLGYTF
TRBV9	TRBJ2-2	CASSPGGNTGELFF
TRBV7-3	TRBJ2-3	CASSFRHGGQGTDTQYF
TRBV20-1	TRBJ2-3	CSAPRTDTQYF
TRBV2	TRBJ2-1	CASKPGTYNEQFF
TRBV27	TRBJ1-1	CASSLGSHMNTEAFF
TRBV7-9	TRBJ1-2	CASSSTGDGGYTF
TRBV4-2	TRBJ2-7	CASSQLFRGKSYEQYF
TRBV30	TRBJ1-1	CAWSVNRVTEAFF
TRBV27	TRBJ1-6	CASSPFGPSGSPLHF
TRBV5-1	TRBJ2-1	CAGAISGTTGEQFF
TRBV29-1	TRBJ1-1	CSVEVQQNTEAFF
TRBV6-1	TRBJ2-3	CASKTGGADTQYF
TRBV30	TRBJ1-1	CAWSESGTANTEAFF
TRBV2	TRBJ1-5	CASSEGRPSLAPQHF
TRBV29-1	TRBJ2-1	CSVGSGRSSYNEQFF
TRBV14	TRBJ1-1	CASSQGSGSKAFF
TRBV7-9	TRBJ1-1	CASSPHEGWTEAFF
TRBV30	TRBJ1-2	CAWAREYGYGYTF
TRBV30	TRBJ1-3	CAYRISGNTIYF
TRBV15	TRBJ2-1	CATSRDLAGGHEQFF
TRBV29-1	TRBJ2-3	CSVALRQGWTDTQYF
TRBV7-3	TRBJ2-1	CARRTANNEQFF
TRBV6-1	TRBJ1-3	CASSDRGKAGNTIYF
TRBV4-1	TRBJ2-7	CASSQGVRAPSYEQYF
TRBV6-5	TRBJ2-3	CASSYLGQSTDTQYF
TRBV29-1	TRBJ2-7	CSGRGGDYEQYF
TRBV28	TRBJ2-1	CASSFWSGRTLLNEQFF
TRBV6-1	TRBJ1-2	CASSEALGEGYTF
TRBV25-1	TRBJ2-7	CASSNRDGQYF
TRBV18	TRBJ2-3	CASSPRGEGTDTQYF
TRBV27	TRBJ2-5	CASSRQETQYF
TRBV30	TRBJ1-5	CAWSLAGGQVTSQHF
TRBV14	TRBJ2-4	CASSQDRDDGTDLAKNIQYF
TRBV2	TRBJ2-3	CASSKEGVNTDTQYF
TRBV28	TRBJ1-1	CASSGNMNTEAFF
TRBV29-1	TRBJ1-2	CSGGQGSVYGYTF
TRBV30	TRBJ2-1	CAWNQVREQFF
TRBV29-1	TRBJ1-2	CSVDGQGGYGYTF
TRBV18	TRBJ2-7	CASSPSGVGEQYF
TRBV30	TRBJ2-2	CAWSLLNRAGELFF
TRBV6-1	TRBJ2-7	CASSRERGPYEQYF